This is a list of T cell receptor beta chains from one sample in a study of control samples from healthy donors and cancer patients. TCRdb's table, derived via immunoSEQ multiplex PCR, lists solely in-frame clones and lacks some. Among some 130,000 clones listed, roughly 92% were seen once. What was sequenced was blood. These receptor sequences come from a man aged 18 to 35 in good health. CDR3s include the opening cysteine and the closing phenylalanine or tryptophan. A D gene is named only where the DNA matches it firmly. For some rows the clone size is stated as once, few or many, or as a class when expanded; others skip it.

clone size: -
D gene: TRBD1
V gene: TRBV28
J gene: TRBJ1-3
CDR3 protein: CASSVNRGGDGNTIYF
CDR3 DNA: TGTGCCAGCAGTGTCAACAGGGGCGGGGATGGAAACACCATATATTTT

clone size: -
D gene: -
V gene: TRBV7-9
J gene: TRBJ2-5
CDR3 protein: CASSLGSRDPGDETQYF
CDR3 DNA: TGTGCCAGCAGCTTAGGCTCCCGGGACCCAGGGGACGAGACCCAGTACTTC

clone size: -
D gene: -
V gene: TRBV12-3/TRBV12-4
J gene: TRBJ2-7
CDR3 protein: CASTWGRNYEQYF
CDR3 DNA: TGTGCCAGCACCTGGGGCAGAAACTACGAGCAGTACTTC

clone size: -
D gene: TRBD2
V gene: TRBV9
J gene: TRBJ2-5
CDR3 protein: CASSVLRGGSQETQYF
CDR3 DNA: TGTGCCAGCAGCGTATTACGGGGGGGTAGCCAAGAGACCCAGTACTTC

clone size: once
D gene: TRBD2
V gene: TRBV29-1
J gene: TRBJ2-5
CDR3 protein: CSVEASGRQETQYF
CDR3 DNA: TGCAGCGTTGAGGCTAGCGGGAGACAAGAGACCCAGTACTTC

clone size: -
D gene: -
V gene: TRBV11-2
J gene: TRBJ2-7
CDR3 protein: CASSLNEQYF
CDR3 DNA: TGTGCCAGCAGCTTAAACGAGCAGTACTTC

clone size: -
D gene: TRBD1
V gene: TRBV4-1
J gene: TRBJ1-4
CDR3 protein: CASSQLETGMGANEKLFF
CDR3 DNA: TGCGCCAGCAGCCAATTAGAGACAGGGATGGGCGCTAATGAAAAACTGTTTTTT

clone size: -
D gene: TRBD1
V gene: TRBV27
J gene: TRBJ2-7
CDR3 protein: CASSPRQGPYEQYF
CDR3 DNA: TGTGCCAGCAGTCCTAGACAGGGACCCTACGAGCAGTACTTC

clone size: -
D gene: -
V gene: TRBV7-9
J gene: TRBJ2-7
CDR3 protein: CASTSILTGSSYEQYF
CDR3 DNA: TGTGCCAGCACCTCCATTCTTACGGGCAGCTCCTACGAGCAGTACTTC

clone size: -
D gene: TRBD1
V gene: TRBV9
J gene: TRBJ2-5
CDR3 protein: CASSEDRGETQYF
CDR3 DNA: TGTGCCAGCAGTGAGGACAGGGGAGAGACCCAGTACTTC

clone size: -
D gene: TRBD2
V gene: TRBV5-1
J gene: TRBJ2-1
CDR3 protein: CASSLGASGGEQFF
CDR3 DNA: TGCGCCAGCAGCTTGGGGGCTAGCGGGGGTGAGCAGTTCTTC

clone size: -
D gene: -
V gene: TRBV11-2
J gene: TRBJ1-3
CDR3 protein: CASSLGRGGDTIYF
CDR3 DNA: TGTGCCAGCAGCTTAGGCAGAGGGGGAGACACCATATATTTT

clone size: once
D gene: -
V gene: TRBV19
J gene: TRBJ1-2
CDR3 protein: CASSFGRGANYGYTF
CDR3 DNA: TGTGCCAGTAGTTTCGGGCGCGGAGCTAACTATGGCTACACCTTC

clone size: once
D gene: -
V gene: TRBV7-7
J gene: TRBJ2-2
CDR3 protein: CASSLHGGSTGELFF
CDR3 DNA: TGTGCCAGCAGCTTACACGGGGGTAGCACCGGGGAGCTGTTTTTT

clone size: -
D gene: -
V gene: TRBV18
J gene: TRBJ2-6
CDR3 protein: CASSPIEFTGHSGANVLTF
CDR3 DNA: TGTGCCAGCTCACCGATAGAGTTTACAGGGCACTCTGGGGCCAACGTCCTGACTTTC

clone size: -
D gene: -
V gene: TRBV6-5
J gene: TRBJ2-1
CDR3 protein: CASRVYRAEQFF
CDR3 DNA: TGTGCCAGCAGGGTATACAGGGCTGAGCAGTTCTTC

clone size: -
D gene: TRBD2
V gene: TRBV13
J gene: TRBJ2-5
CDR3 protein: CASSRPGLAGETQYF
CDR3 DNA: TGTGCCAGCAGCCGACCGGGACTAGCAGGAGAGACCCAGTACTTC

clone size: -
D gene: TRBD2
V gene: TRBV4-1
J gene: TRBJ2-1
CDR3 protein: CASSVRGTSGGSTYRGEQFF
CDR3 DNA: TGCGCCAGCAGTGTACGCGGGACTAGCGGGGGGAGCACGTACAGAGGTGAGCAGTTCTTC

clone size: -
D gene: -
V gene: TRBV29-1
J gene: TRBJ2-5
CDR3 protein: CSVVPGPQETQYF
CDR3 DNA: TGCAGCGTAGTCCCGGGACCGCAAGAGACCCAGTACTTC

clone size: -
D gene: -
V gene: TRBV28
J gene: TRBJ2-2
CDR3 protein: CASSYPFRGYTGELFF
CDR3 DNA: TGTGCCAGCAGTTACCCCTTCAGGGGCTACACCGGGGAGCTGTTTTTT